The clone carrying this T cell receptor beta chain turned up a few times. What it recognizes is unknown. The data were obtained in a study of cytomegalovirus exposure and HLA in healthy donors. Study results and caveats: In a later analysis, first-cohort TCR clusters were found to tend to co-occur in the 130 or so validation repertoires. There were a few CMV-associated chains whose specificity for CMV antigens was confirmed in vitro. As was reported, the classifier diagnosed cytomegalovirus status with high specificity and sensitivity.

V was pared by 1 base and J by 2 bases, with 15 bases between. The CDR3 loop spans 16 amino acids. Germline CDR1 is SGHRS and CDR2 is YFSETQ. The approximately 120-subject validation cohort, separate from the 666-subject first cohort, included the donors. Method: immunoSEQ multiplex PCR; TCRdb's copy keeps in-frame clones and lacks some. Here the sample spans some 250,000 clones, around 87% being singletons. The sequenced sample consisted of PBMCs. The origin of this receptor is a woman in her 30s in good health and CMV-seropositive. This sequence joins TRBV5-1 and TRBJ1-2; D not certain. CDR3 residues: CASSLRQRAGNYGYTF. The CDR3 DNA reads TGCGCCAGCAGCTTGCGTCAGCGGGCAGGAAACTATGGCTACACCTTC.